The 26 T cell receptor beta chains given below trace back to one sample, sequenced in a study of CD8+ T cells in alopecia areata. RNA, once extracted, was reverse transcribed into cDNA for use as the sequencing template. Here immunoSEQ multiplex PCR was the method, and the copy in TCRdb shows in-frame clones only, minus some. The sample lists 180,000 or so clones; approximately 55% were seen once. The treatment denotes: oral pan-JAK inhibitor, 5-10 mg twice daily. Sequenced here: CD8+ T cells sorted from blood, sampled at week 24, from a patient treated with tofacitinib. These receptors all come from a human donor with alopecia areata.

This clone was observed a few times. This rearrangement joins TRBV9 to TRBJ2-3; D perhaps matches TRBD1 (5 bases). Germline values: CDR1 SGDLS, CDR2 YYNGEE. V was cut by 2 bases and J by 2 bases, with 15 bases left in between. The CDR3 has 16 residues. This CDR3 reads CASSVSSDRNTDTQYF. DNA for the CDR3: TGTGCCAGCAGCGTCTCTTCCGACAGAAACACAGATACGCAGTATTTT. Drawing the rest from reference TRBV9 and TRBJ2-3, the complete variable domain is DSGVTQTPKHLITATGQRVTLRCSPRSGDLSVYWYQQSLDQGLQFLIQYYNGEERAKGNILERFSAQQFPDLHSELNLSSLELGDSALYFCASSVSSDRNTDTQYFGPGTRLTVL.

V usage is TRBV5-1 and J usage is TRBJ2-7; TRBD1 matches 11 bases. The germline gives CDR1 SGHRS, CDR2 YFSETQ. This CDR3 is built from 15 residues. Trimming took 5 bases from V and 2 from J; bases not matched to a gene: 6. In nucleotides, the CDR3 is TGCGCCAGCAGGCCAGGGACAGGGGGTACCTACGAGCAGTACTTC. Translation gives CASRPGTGGTYEQYF.

The chain employs TRBV11-2 and TRBJ2-4, with D maybe TRBD2 (6 bases). The length of the CDR3 is 14 residues. V dropped 5 bases and J dropped 8 bases, with 16 bases sitting between them. Germline loops: CDR1 SGHAT, CDR2 FQNNGV. The CDR3 loop reads CASSVAGGSDIQYF. In DNA, the CDR3 is TGTGCCAGCAGCGTTGCCGGGGGATCGGACATTCAGTACTTC.

This clone appeared a few times. The chain combines TRBV12-5 with TRBJ2-7; 9 positions agree with TRBD1. The V gene's germline CDR1 is LGHNT and CDR2 FRNRAP. The V gene end was trimmed by 2 bases and the J gene end by 4 bases; junction bases not matched to a gene: 9. This CDR3 region has 16 residues. The CDR3 loop is CASGLSGTGLNYEQYF. CDR3 nucleotides: TGTGCTAGTGGTTTGTCCGGGACAGGGCTAAATTACGAGCAGTACTTC.

The count of this clone is one. The CDR3 region has the DNA TGCGCCAGCAGCCAAGACCGGGACAGGGAGGATGATACTGAAGCTTTCTTT. This gives the protein CASSQDRDREDDTEAFF. This sequence joins TRBV4-3 and TRBJ1-1; 9 bases line up with TRBD1. Per the germline V gene, CDR1 is LGHNA and CDR2 is YSLEER. The CDR3 totals 17 residues. V dropped 0 bases and J dropped 5; count of bases not matched to a gene: 10.

The V call is TRBV5-4, the J call TRBJ1-5, with D tentatively TRBD1 (5 bases). V was cut by 4 bases and J by 6 bases, with 8 bases left in between. This CDR3 contains 12 residues. CDR1 is SGHNT and CDR2 is YYREEE in the germline V gene (reference sequence). The CDR3 sequence: CASSVRGQPQHF. Here the CDR3 DNA reads TGTGCCAGCAGCGTAAGGGGTCAGCCCCAGCATTTT.

The chain employs TRBV7-2 and TRBJ1-4; D uncertain. V was cut by 1 base and J by 9 bases, with 15 bases left in between. Germline values: CDR1 SGHTA, CDR2 FQGNSA. This CDR3 contains 15 residues. The DNA for the CDR3 is TGTGCCAGCAGCTTAGGCGTTGGAGGGAGTCAAAAACTGTTTTTT. Translating it yields CASSLGVGGSQKLFF.

The rearrangement links TRBV11-2 to TRBJ2-5; TRBD1 is a possible D gene (6 bases). CDR1 and CDR2 (germline): SGHAT, FQNNGV. The CDR3 loop spans 15 amino acids. The ends were cut back, 2 bases at V and 2 bases at J, with 12 bases in the middle. Here the CDR3 reads CASSLQDRYQETQYF. CDR3 coding DNA: TGTGCCAGCAGCTTACAGGACAGATATCAAGAGACCCAGTACTTC.

V gene TRBV4-1 combines with J gene TRBJ1-5; D is undetermined. V gave up 4 bases and J gave up 6 bases, with 16 bases separating them. The CDR3 consists of 15 residues. The V gene's germline CDR1 is MGHRA and CDR2 YSYEKL. This CDR3 reads CASSPSGRDVQPQHF. DNA of the CDR3: TGCGCCAGCAGCCCCTCCGGGAGGGATGTTCAGCCCCAGCATTTT.

This clone showed up many times. The chain combines TRBV4-1 with TRBJ2-1, with 9 nucleotides matching TRBD1. The CDR3 runs to 14 residues. The J segment lost 9 bases and the V segment lost 1 base, leaving 4 bases of the junction unmatched. Germline assignment: CDR1 MGHRA and CDR2 YSYEKL. DNA of the CDR3: TGCGCCAGCAGCCAAGGGGACAGGGAGGGTGAGCAGTTCTTC. Translation gives CASSQGDREGEQFF.

This clone was counted a few times. The chain carries TRBV5-1 and TRBJ2-1; no clear D. The V and J ends lost 7 bases and 13 bases respectively, with 15 bases between them. The CDR3 sequence is 11 residues long. The germline V gene encodes CDR1 SGHRS and CDR2 YFSETQ. The CDR3 DNA is TGCGCCAGCGGCCTCTCGCGAGAACAGTTCTTC. Protein product: CASGLSREQFF.

Only a few counts were recorded for this clone. V and J are TRBV27 and TRBJ2-7; D is undetermined. Germline V gene lookup returns CDR1 MNHEY and CDR2 SMNVEV (reference sequence). This CDR3 comprises 14 residues. Between the trimmed V and J ends, which lost 8 bases and 0 bases, there was a span of 14 bases. The CDR3 bases are TGTGCCAGCCGCGAGGCGCAAAACTCCTACGAGCAGTACTTC. This translates into CASREAQNSYEQYF.

The chain employs TRBV29-1 and TRBJ2-7, with 7 bases matching TRBD2. Germline V CDR1 and CDR2: SQVTM, ANQGSEA. With V trimmed by 3 bases and J by 2 bases, 4 bases remained unmatched. The CDR3 has 13 residues. Here the CDR3 reads CSVEAGTTYEQYF. The CDR3 bases are TGCAGCGTTGAGGCAGGGACTACCTACGAGCAGTACTTC.

The V call is TRBV30, the J call TRBJ1-1; a possible D gene is TRBD1 (5 bases). With 1 base removed from V and 8 bases from J, the gap between germline ends came to 14 bases. Per germline, CDR1 GTSNPN and CDR2 SVGIG (reference sequence). The CDR3 has 13 residues. The CDR3, as DNA: TGTGCCTGGAGTGGCCCCGGGTACAGGGAAGCTTTCTTT. Translating gives CAWSGPGYREAFF. The complete variable domain, with remaining parts taken from reference TRBV30 and TRBJ1-1, reads SQTIHQWPATLVQPVGSPLSLECTVEGTSNPNLYWYRQAAGRGLQLLFYSVGIGQISSEVPQNLSASRPQDRQFILSSKKLLLSDSGFYLCAWSGPGYREAFFGQGTRLTVV.

V gene TRBV10-3 combines with J gene TRBJ1-1; D unresolved. This CDR3 comprises 12 residues. Deletions cut 4 bases from V and 6 bases from J, with 9 bases between. Germline CDR1 ENHRY, CDR2 SYGVKD. CDR3 loop: CAISGGKAEAFF. CDR3 nucleotide sequence: TGTGCCATCAGTGGAGGGAAGGCTGAAGCTTTCTTT.

This clone showed up just a few times. The chain links TRBV2 to TRBJ2-5; tentative D call: TRBD1 (6 bases). CDR3 length: 13 amino acids. Germline values: CDR1 SNHLY, CDR2 FYNNEI. The V and J ends lost 8 bases and 3 bases respectively, with 13 bases between them. Here the CDR3 DNA reads TGTGCCAGCGGAACTAGGGGGAAAGAGACCCAGTACTTC. Amino acid sequence: CASGTRGKETQYF.

The chain carries TRBV7-2 and TRBJ2-3, with TRBD1 matching over 11 bases. Germline-derived CDR1 and CDR2 are SGHTA and FQGNSA. This CDR3 has 17 residues. Trimming took 4 bases from V and 4 from J; bases not matched to a gene: 10. CDR3 sequence: CASSSYSDRGQADTQYF. DNA of the CDR3: TGTGCCAGCAGCTCGTACTCGGACAGGGGGCAGGCAGATACGCAGTATTTT.

The J gene is TRBJ2-7, the V gene TRBV7-6; 8 nucleotides match TRBD2. The CDR3 is 15 residues long. After removal of 5 bases from V and 5 bases from J, the junction contained 11 bases not matched to a gene. The V gene's germline CDR1 is SGHVS and CDR2 FNYEAQ. CDR3 in amino acids: CASSPRAGGGNEQYF. CDR3 in DNA: TGTGCCAGCAGCCCCCGAGCCGGGGGGGGAAACGAGCAGTACTTC.

This clone was seen a handful of times. A read error likely explains this, since a far larger clone differs by one base. The gene calls are TRBV14 and TRBJ1-2; D gene ambiguous. Germline CDR1 and CDR2: SGHDN and FVKESK. The CDR3 sequence is 16 residues long. V shed 1 base and J shed 3 bases, with 15 bases lying between them. The chain's CDR3 is CASSQVSLATDYGYTF. The DNA for the CDR3 is TGTGCCAGCAGCCAAGTTTCGCTAGCCACAGACTATGGCTACACCTTC.

This clone was detected only a few times. The V gene is TRBV7-3, the J gene TRBJ2-3; 8 positions agree with TRBD2. V lost 5 bases, J lost 4 bases, and 8 bases stayed unmatched. Germline V lookup: CDR1 SGHTA, CDR2 FQGTGA. This CDR3 comprises 15 residues. CDR3 bases: TGTGCCAGCAGCATCACCGGGGGGGCCTCAGATACGCAGTATTTT. Protein sequence: CASSITGGASDTQYF.

This clone was counted between two and nine times. V is TRBV7-9 and J is TRBJ2-2; D is unclear. The CDR3 runs to 11 residues. From germline, CDR1 is SEHNR and CDR2 FQNEAQ (reference sequence). Deletions cut 5 bases from V and 6 bases from J, with 4 bases between. The DNA for the CDR3 is TGTGCCAGCAGCCCTTCCGGGGAGCTGTTTTTT. Its protein is CASSPSGELFF.

V is TRBV18 and J is TRBJ2-1, with D uncertain. V lost 3 bases to trimming and J lost 7 bases, with 7 bases between them. The V gene's germline CDR1 is KGHSH and CDR2 LQKENI. CDR3 length: 12 residues. CDR3 DNA sequence: TGTGCCAGCTCACCGGACGGGAATGAGCAGTTCTTC. Translating it yields CASSPDGNEQFF. The full variable domain, its missing parts supplied by reference TRBV18 and TRBJ2-1, is NAGVMQNPRHLVRRRGQEARLRCSPMKGHSHVYWYRQLPEEGLKFMVYLQKENIIDESGMPKERFSAEFPKEGPSILRIQQVVRGDSAAYFCASSPDGNEQFFGPGTRLTVL.

The rearrangement joins TRBV4-3 to TRBJ1-2; D unresolved. This CDR3 comprises 14 residues. The V end lost 4 bases, the J end lost 4 bases, and 13 bases lay between the germline ends. Germline V CDR1 and CDR2: LGHNA, YSLEER. The CDR3 DNA sequence: TGCGCCAGCAGCCCTTTATCGGGCACCTATGGCTACACCTTC. Translating it yields CASSPLSGTYGYTF.

This clone was recorded a few times. The chain recombines TRBV29-1 with TRBJ2-5; D ambiguous. The CDR3 extends over 10 amino acids. Germline assignment: CDR1 SQVTM and CDR2 ANQGSEA. V dropped 7 bases and J dropped 4 bases, with 7 bases sitting between them. The CDR3 sequence is CSGLGETQYF. The CDR3 nucleotides read TGCAGCGGGCTTGGAGAGACCCAGTACTTC. The whole variable domain, filled in from reference TRBV29-1 and TRBJ2-5, reads SAVISQKPSRDICQRGTSLTIQCQVDSQVTMMFWYRQQPGQSLTLIATANQGSEATYESGFVIDKFPISRPNLTFSTLTVSNMSPEDSSIYLCSGLGETQYFGPGTRLLVL.

The chain joins TRBV4-3 to TRBJ1-2; 8 nucleotides line up with TRBD1. This CDR3 is 13 amino acids long. The V gene's germline CDR1 is LGHNA and CDR2 YSLEER. Germline trimming cut 6 bases from V and 4 bases from J; bases unmatched to any gene: 4. Here the CDR3 DNA reads TGCGCCAGCAGTCCGACAGGGGCCTATGGCTACACCTTC. It is translated as CASSPTGAYGYTF.

This chain uses TRBV7-2 with TRBJ2-1; D ambiguous. The V gene's germline CDR1 is SGHTA and CDR2 FQGNSA. V was shortened by 2 bases and J by 6 bases, with 11 bases between the two germline ends. The CDR3 is 14 amino acids. The CDR3 nucleotides are TGTGCCAGCAGCTTATACTCCTCGGGCAATGAGCAGTTCTTC. This codes for CASSLYSSGNEQFF.